The 3 T cell receptor beta chains presented below share a single source sample, sequenced in a study of cytomegalovirus exposure and HLA in healthy donors. Researchers ran the PCR with 60 Vbeta and 13 Jbeta primers. Libraries were prepared by immunoSEQ multiplex PCR; TCRdb keeps only in-frame clonotypes and omits some of them. Seen in this sample are 150,000 to 200,000 clones; the ten most common clones hold 0.75% to 0.85%. The sequencing input was PBMCs. The receptors were gathered from a woman under 30 in good health and CMV-seropositive.

The J gene is TRBJ2-7, the V gene TRBV29-1, with D perhaps TRBD1 (6 bases). Trimming took 6 bases from V and 0 from J, leaving 15 bases between them. This CDR3 comprises 14 residues. In germline, CDR1 is SQVTM, CDR2 ANQGSEA. The CDR3, as DNA: TGCAGCGTCAAAGGACAGCCGCTCTCCTACGAGCAGTACTTC. Translation: CSVKGQPLSYEQYF.

This chain joins TRBV10-1 and TRBJ2-1, with D possibly TRBD1 on 5 matching bases. CDR3 length equals 15 residues. V was shortened by 1 base and J by 4 bases, with 11 bases between the two germline ends. Germline values: CDR1 WNHNN, CDR2 SYGVQD (reference sequence). The CDR3 loop is CASSEFQGWYNEQFF. As DNA, the CDR3 is TGCGCCAGCAGTGAGTTTCAGGGTTGGTACAATGAGCAGTTCTTC.

The V and J genes are TRBV4-2 and TRBJ2-5, with D hard to call. The CDR3 runs to 13 residues. Trimming cost V 0 bases and J 5 bases, with 7 bases left between them. The germline CDR1 and CDR2 sequences are LGHNA and YNFKEQ. Here the CDR3 DNA reads TGTGCCAGCAGCCAAGAGGCTTGGGAGACCCAGTACTTC. Its protein product is CASSQEAWETQYF.